This T cell receptor (beta chain) was profiled in a study of blood T cell repertoires in COVID-19. Across the whole study: The study drew acute and convalescent COVID-19 samples from the United States, Italy and Spain. In each case, the material was cDNA or gDNA derived from T cells, B-cell-depleted T cells, or PBMCs.

Data came from immunoSEQ multiplex PCR; TCRdb stores just in-frame clones and leaves some out. This sample has about 240,000 clones, with about 82% found just once. The junction had 7 bases not matched to a gene; V was cut back by 4 bases and J by 2 bases. Germline V gives CDR1 LGHDT, CDR2 YNNKEL (reference sequence). The CDR3 length is 18 residues. This chain links TRBV3-1 (or the pseudogene TRBV3-2) with TRBJ2-2; 13 nucleotides align to TRBD2. The receptor was derived from a woman aged 55-75 years with active or convalescent COVID-19. What was sequenced was peripheral blood. The CDR3 bases are TGTGCCAGCAGCCGGACACTAGCGGGGGGGCTCAACACCGGGGAGCTGTTTTTT. Residues: CASSRTLAGGLNTGELFF.